The rows below give T cell receptor beta chains drawn from one sample of a study of post-analysis software for immune sequencing data. TCRdb reprocessed the PCR reads via MiXCR and lists one record per CDR3 protein. Found here are about 540,000 distinct CDR3 sequences, 30% to 40% of them singletons; the top ten hold approximately 6%. What was sequenced was blood. These receptors came from a girl aged 2-17 years with multiple sclerosis. Both conserved end residues are trimmed from each CDR3. Clone size is stated in some rows and not others, as once, few, many or a class when expanded.

clone_size | v_call | cdr3_aa
few | TRBV7-3 | ASSLNGPRGEQF
NA | TRBV7-9 | ASSLGFQTTEAF
NA | TRBV20-1 | SVSGFGVMNTEAF
many | TRBV5-6 | ASSLAGRVETQY
NA | TRBV12-3/TRBV12-4 | ASSRDRGELGSPLH
few | TRBV5-1 | ASSIRAGGGEQF
few | TRBV20-1 | SAVSGGPSNEQF
NA | TRBV11-1 | ASSPSGRDINSLLH
few | TRBV4-2 | ASSPERGLYNYGYT
few | TRBV5-5 | ASSFGTSSTQY
few | TRBV20-1 | SALVAGGSTDTQY
few | TRBV12-3/TRBV12-4 | ASSILGSYSKETQY
NA | TRBV20-1 | SALGQRNYEQY
NA | TRBV12-3/TRBV12-4 | ASLLSGAGQNYGYT
NA | TRBV5-6 | ASSQNASPLH
few | TRBV6-1 | ASSERGGGGYT
few | TRBV5-6 | ASSEGTFLYAKNIQY
few | TRBV7-9 | ASRLQLAETQY
NA | TRBV4-1 | ASSPLVGEVMNTEAF
NA | TRBV16 | ASGRLYYEQY